Below are 7 T cell receptor beta chains sequenced from a single sample in a study of beta chain features in type 1 diabetes. The study reverse transcribed the entire isolated RNA, so it sequenced expressed TCRB transcripts. TCRdb's table, derived via immunoSEQ multiplex PCR, lists solely in-frame clones and lacks some. The data show hundreds of thousands of clones, 7.5% to 9% seen once. Material for sequencing was central memory CD4+ T cells from blood. These TCRs come from a woman younger than 30 in good health.

In its sample, this clone was seen a few times. The chain is built from TRBV5-4 and TRBJ2-3, with TRBD2 identical over 7 bases. J gave up 0 bases and V 6 bases, and 7 bases lay outside the gene matches. CDR1 is SGHNT and CDR2 is YYREEE in the germline V gene (reference sequence). The CDR3 consists of 15 residues. The CDR3 DNA sequence: TGTGCCAGCAACCAGCGGGGTTCTAGCACAGATACGCAGTATTTT. It is translated as CASNQRGSSTDTQYF.

This clone was counted only a few times. V gene TRBV27 combines with J gene TRBJ2-1; 9 nucleotides match TRBD2. With 10 bases clipped from V and 5 bases from J, the junction kept 6 bases outside the gene matches. The CDR3 has 13 residues. Germline CDR1 reads MNHEY; CDR2 reads SMNVEV (reference sequence). CDR3 coding DNA: TGTGCCACACGACTAGCGGCGAACAATGAGCAGTTCTTC. Translating gives CATRLAANNEQFF.

This chain joins TRBV9 and TRBJ2-1; 7 nucleotides agree with TRBD2. The V gene end was trimmed by 3 bases and the J gene end by 7 bases; junction bases not matched to a gene: 7. The CDR3 consists of 14 residues. Germline V gene sequence: CDR1 SGDLS, CDR2 YYNGEE. CDR3 bases: TGTGCCAGCAGCGCGACTGGGACTACTAATGAGCAGTTCTTC. Its translation: CASSATGTTNEQFF. The full variable domain, completed using reference TRBV9 and TRBJ2-1, is DSGVTQTPKHLITATGQRVTLRCSPRSGDLSVYWYQQSLDQGLQFLIQYYNGEERAKGNILERFSAQQFPDLHSELNLSSLELGDSALYFCASSATGTTNEQFFGPGTRLTVL.

This clone was detected ten times or more. V is TRBV4-3 and J is TRBJ2-5, with 10 bases matching TRBD2. Losses at the gene ends were 0 bases for V and 2 bases for J; bases not matched to a gene: 9. CDR3 size: 18 residues. Germline CDR1 is LGHNA and CDR2 is YSLEER. CDR3 DNA sequence: TGCGCCAGCAGCCAAGATCGGGGTCGAGCGGGAGGGCAAGAGACCCAGTACTTC. Residues: CASSQDRGRAGGQETQYF.

There are many counts of this clone. The chain has TRBV7-9 and TRBJ2-5; 10 nucleotides match TRBD2. CDR1 and CDR2 from the germline V gene are SEHNR and FQNEAQ (reference sequence). Trimming removed 8 bases from V and 7 bases from J; junction bases left unmatched: 10. This CDR3 contains 14 residues. In nucleotides, the CDR3 is TGTGCCAGCGGGGGGACTAGCGACGGCGTGACCCAGTACTTC. Protein product: CASGGTSDGVTQYF.

There are a few counts of this clone. CDR3 residues: CASSRRAAGRYNEQFF. CDR3 nucleotides: TGTGCCAGCAGCCGAAGGGCAGCGGGACGTTACAATGAGCAGTTCTTC. V and J are TRBV7-9 and TRBJ2-1; 7 bases are shared with TRBD2. The CDR3 is made up of 16 amino acids. V gave up 5 bases and J gave up 4 bases; unmatched junction bases: 11. Germline loops: CDR1 SEHNR, CDR2 FQNEAQ (reference sequence).

This clone was counted between two and nine times. The chain recombines TRBV29-1 with TRBJ2-1, with 10 bases matching TRBD2. The CDR3 covers 13 residues. V lost 4 bases to trimming and J lost 9 bases; unmatched junction nucleotides: 6. Germline-derived CDR1 and CDR2 are SQVTM and ANQGSEA. CDR3 in amino acids: CSVGLAGDREQFF. For the CDR3, the DNA is TGCAGCGTTGGGCTAGCGGGAGACCGTGAGCAGTTCTTC.